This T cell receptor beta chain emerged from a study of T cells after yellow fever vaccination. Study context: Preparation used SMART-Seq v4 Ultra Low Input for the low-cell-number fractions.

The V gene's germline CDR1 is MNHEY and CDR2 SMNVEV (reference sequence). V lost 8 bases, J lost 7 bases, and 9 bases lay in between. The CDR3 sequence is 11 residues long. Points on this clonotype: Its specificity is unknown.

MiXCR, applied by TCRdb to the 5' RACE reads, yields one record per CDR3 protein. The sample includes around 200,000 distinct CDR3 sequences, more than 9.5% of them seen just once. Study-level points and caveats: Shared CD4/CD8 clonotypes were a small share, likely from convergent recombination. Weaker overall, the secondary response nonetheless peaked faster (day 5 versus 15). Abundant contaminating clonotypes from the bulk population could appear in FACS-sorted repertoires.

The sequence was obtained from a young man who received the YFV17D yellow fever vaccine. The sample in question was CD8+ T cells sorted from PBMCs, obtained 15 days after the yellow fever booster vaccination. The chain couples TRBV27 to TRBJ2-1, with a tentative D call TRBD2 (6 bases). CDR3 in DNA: TGTGCCAGCTGGGGGAGGAATGAGCAGTTCTTC. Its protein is CASWGRNEQFF.